Detailed here is one TCR beta chain. No antigen is known for it. These data belong to a study of T-cell memory formation after mild COVID-19. The overall study: TCR clusters were mostly donor specific.

Findings of the study overall: Within pre-infection memory, some responding clones were found, suggesting cross-reactive memory joined.

One entry per CDR3 protein, called by TCRdb with MiXCR from the 5' RACE reads. The table has hundreds of thousands of distinct CDR3 sequences, approximately 21% seen once. V was cut by 4 bases and J by 3 bases, with 10 bases left in between. This CDR3 is built from 14 residues. Germline CDR1 and CDR2: MGHDK and SYGVNS. This receptor was identified in an adult woman who had mild COVID-19 (a few samples of this study predate the infection). Cell type and time point are not known. Input material: PBMCs or a T cell subset sorted from them (not recorded which). This rearrangement joins TRBV25-1 to TRBJ1-5, with no clear D. The CDR3 DNA reads as TGTGCCAGCAGTGCCTGGGGAGACAATCAGCCCCAGCATTTT. Its protein product is CASSAWGDNQPQHF.